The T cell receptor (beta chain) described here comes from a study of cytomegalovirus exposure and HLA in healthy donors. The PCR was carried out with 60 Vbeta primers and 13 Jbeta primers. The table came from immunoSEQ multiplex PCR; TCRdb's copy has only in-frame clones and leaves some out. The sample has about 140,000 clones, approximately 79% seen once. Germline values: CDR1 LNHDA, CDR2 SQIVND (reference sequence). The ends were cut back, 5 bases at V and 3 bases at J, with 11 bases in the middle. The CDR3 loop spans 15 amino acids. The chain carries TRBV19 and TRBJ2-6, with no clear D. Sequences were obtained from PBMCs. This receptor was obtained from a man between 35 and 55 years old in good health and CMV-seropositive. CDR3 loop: CASSRDTFGANVLTF. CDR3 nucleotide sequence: TGTGCCAGTAGTCGTGACACGTTTGGGGCCAACGTCCTGACTTTC.